One sample yielded the 22 T cell receptor beta chains listed below, sequenced in a study of blood T cell repertoires in COVID-19. This table comes from immunoSEQ multiplex PCR, and its TCRdb copy is limited to in-frame clones, with some not included. The sample gives roughly 150,000 clones, 83% of which show up once; about 2.1% is in the top ten. The sample consisted of peripheral blood. These receptors were collected from a woman of 80 years or more with acute or convalescent COVID-19.

The chain joins TRBV27 to TRBJ1-4, with D perhaps TRBD1 (5 bases). This CDR3 is built from 16 residues. V was cut by 2 bases and J by 9 bases, with 19 bases left in between. Looked up from germline, CDR1 is MNHEY and CDR2 is SMNVEV (reference sequence). The DNA of the CDR3 is TGTGCCAGCAGTTTAGAGGGGACCCGGACTATACAAAAACTGTTTTTT. Protein product: CASSLEGTRTIQKLFF.

V usage is TRBV11-2 and J usage is TRBJ2-5; 11 nucleotides align to TRBD2. Losses at the gene ends were 7 bases for V and 5 bases for J; bases not matched to a gene: 15. Germline V lookup: CDR1 SGHAT, CDR2 FQNNGV. CDR3 length equals 17 residues. Here the CDR3 reads CASTITSGSGIGETQYF. The CDR3 coding sequence is TGTGCCAGCACCATAACTAGCGGGAGCGGGATAGGGGAGACCCAGTACTTC.

The chain carries TRBV6-5 and TRBJ2-1; D might be TRBD2 (5 bases). Per the germline V gene, CDR1 is MNHEY and CDR2 is SVGAGI. The CDR3 runs to 14 residues. Between the trimmed V and J ends, which lost 4 bases and 8 bases, there was a span of 15 bases. The CDR3 sequence is CASSLSGRWDEQFF. In nucleotides, the CDR3 is TGTGCCAGCAGTTTAAGCGGACGGTGGGATGAGCAGTTCTTC.

This chain links TRBV18 with TRBJ1-5; 10 bases line up with TRBD1. Germline lookup yields CDR1 KGHSH and CDR2 LQKENI. The CDR3 is made up of 14 amino acids. V was clipped by 5 bases and J by 7 bases; unmatched bases: 5. Here the CDR3 DNA reads TGTGCCAGCTCATCGACAGGGGGCGGACAGCCCCAGCATTTT. This codes for CASSSTGGGQPQHF.

This clone showed up just once. The chain uses TRBV20-1 and TRBJ1-1; D gene unclear. V was pared by 3 bases and J by 4 bases, with 9 bases between. Germline-derived CDR1 and CDR2 are DFQATT and SNEGSKA (reference sequence). This CDR3 is 12 amino acids long. The CDR3 reads CSASKHSTEAFF. The CDR3 nucleotides are TGCAGTGCTAGTAAGCACAGCACTGAAGCTTTCTTT.

J is TRBJ2-3 and V is TRBV5-1; 8 nucleotides line up with TRBD2. The CDR3 has 15 amino acids. V shed 3 bases and J 3 bases; nucleotides not matched to a gene: 6. The germline V gene encodes CDR1 SGHRS and CDR2 YFSETQ. As DNA, the CDR3 is TGCGCCAGCAGCTCGGGGGGGCCGATGACAGATACGCAGTATTTT. Amino acid sequence: CASSSGGPMTDTQYF.

The rearrangement uses TRBV7-6 and TRBJ2-5; 11 nucleotides match TRBD2. This CDR3 comprises 17 residues. Per germline, CDR1 SGHVS and CDR2 FNYEAQ. The trim removed 5 bases at V and 0 bases at J, leaving 8 bases unmatched. CDR3 coding DNA: TGTGCCAGCAGCCTCATTCCGGGACTAGCGGACCAAGAGACCCAGTACTTC. It translates to CASSLIPGLADQETQYF.

The gene calls are TRBV5-1 and TRBJ2-3; perhaps TRBD2 as D (6 bases). The CDR3 totals 13 residues. The germline V and J ends were trimmed by 7 bases and 3 bases, with 12 bases remaining between them. Germline V gene sequence: CDR1 SGHRS, CDR2 YFSETQ. The CDR3 loop reads CASRIGGTDTQYF. CDR3 bases: TGCGCCAGCCGTATTGGGGGGACAGATACGCAGTATTTT.

V gene TRBV9 combines with J gene TRBJ2-1; 7 bases align to TRBD2. Looked up from germline, CDR1 is SGDLS and CDR2 is YYNGEE. The trim removed 3 bases at V and 0 bases at J, leaving 6 bases unmatched. This CDR3 region has 16 residues. Here the CDR3 reads CASSEGGTLSYNEQFF. The CDR3 nucleotides read TGTGCCAGCAGCGAGGGAGGGACCCTCTCCTACAATGAGCAGTTCTTC.

The chain uses TRBV6-6 and TRBJ2-7; possibly TRBD2 for D (5 bases). Trimming removed 5 bases from V and 0 bases from J, with 11 bases in between. CDR1 MNHNY and CDR2 SVGAGI come from the germline V gene (reference sequence). CDR3 size: 14 residues. CDR3 sequence (DNA): TGTGCCAGCAGTACTACCGGGATCTCCTACGAGCAGTACTTC. Its protein is CASSTTGISYEQYF.

The chain has TRBV12-5 and TRBJ2-5, with D perhaps matching TRBD1 (6 bases). This CDR3 region has 14 residues. V dropped 3 bases and J dropped 8 bases, with 16 bases sitting between them. The germline V gene has CDR1 LGHNT and CDR2 FRNRAP. CDR3 DNA sequence: TGTGCTAGTGGTTTTGCCGGGACACCCTCAACCCAGTACTTC. This codes for CASGFAGTPSTQYF.

This clone was observed once. This chain joins TRBV7-3 and TRBJ2-1; 11 positions agree with TRBD1. This CDR3 comprises 15 residues. The germline CDR1 and CDR2 sequences are SGHTA and FQGTGA. Losses at the gene ends were 5 bases for V and 8 bases for J; bases not matched to a gene: 8. Written as DNA, the CDR3 is TGTGCCAGCAGCCCGGGACAGGGGGGGTTCGATGAGCAGTTCTTC. Translated: CASSPGQGGFDEQFF.

CDR3 loop: CASSRAGGITDTQYF. The CDR3 region has the DNA TGTGCCAGCAGTAGAGCGGGGGGGATCACAGATACGCAGTATTTT. The chain uses TRBV7-3 and TRBJ2-3, with TRBD2 matching over 10 bases. Germline values: CDR1 SGHTA, CDR2 FQGTGA. This CDR3 is 15 amino acids long. With 6 bases clipped from V and 2 bases from J, the junction kept 5 bases outside the gene matches.

V and J are TRBV5-1 and TRBJ1-1; D call uncertain. Germline CDR1 reads SGHRS; CDR2 reads YFSETQ. Trimming stripped 0 bases from V and 3 bases from J, with 12 bases between. CDR3 length: 15 residues. The CDR3 DNA is TGCGCCAGCAGCTTGGTGGGCGGGCGTGACACTGAAGCTTTCTTT. Translating gives CASSLVGGRDTEAFF.

The rearrangement links TRBV30 to TRBJ2-3; the D gene is possibly TRBD2 (7 bases). V lost 3 bases and J 4 bases, leaving 11 bases between the germline ends. This CDR3 is 13 amino acids long. The germline V gene has CDR1 GTSNPN and CDR2 SVGIG (reference sequence). The CDR3 protein is CAWRVGGADTQYF. CDR3 DNA: TGTGCCTGGAGAGTAGGGGGGGCAGATACGCAGTATTTT.

Notes on this clone: The germline gene is not matched at one end of the junction; a read error may be the cause. The chain is built from TRBV13 and TRBJ1-1; D call uncertain. The CDR3 runs to 12 residues. CDR1 is PRHDT, CDR2 FYEKMQ, per germline (reference sequence). CDR3 nucleotides: TGTGCCAGCAGCTTACTTCCAACGGGAGACGAATTT. Protein sequence: CASSLLPTGDEF. Drawing the rest from reference TRBV13 and TRBJ1-1, the complete variable domain is AAGVIQSPRHLIKEKRETATLKCYPIPRHDTVYWYQQGPGQDPQFLISFYEKMQSDKGSIPDRFSAQQFSDYHSELNMSSLELGDSALYFCASSLLPTGDEFGQGTRLTVV.

V is TRBV30 and J is TRBJ1-1, with D perhaps matching TRBD1 (6 bases). The CDR3 is 14 amino acids. CDR1 is GTSNPN, CDR2 SVGIG, per germline (reference sequence). Trimming shortened V by 5 bases and J by 8 bases, and 21 bases separated the two germline ends. CDR3 coding DNA: TGTGCCTGGGCGCGAGGGGGTGGTGTCCCCGAAGCTTTCTTT. This translates into CAWARGGGVPEAFF.

This clone came up a few times. V is TRBV2 and J is TRBJ1-4; D is possibly TRBD1 (5 bases). V was clipped by 5 bases and J by 1 base, with 17 bases between them. Germline V gives CDR1 SNHLY, CDR2 FYNNEI. This CDR3 is 17 amino acids long. Here the CDR3 DNA reads TGTGCCAGCAGTACCAACAGGAGGGTGGAAACTAATGAAAAACTGTTTTTT. The encoded protein is CASSTNRRVETNEKLFF.

The chain recombines TRBV3-1 (or the pseudogene TRBV3-2) with TRBJ2-5; 10 bases agree with TRBD2. Trimming removed 1 base from V and 4 bases from J; junction bases left unmatched: 6. Looked up from germline, CDR1 is LGHDT and CDR2 is YNNKEL (reference sequence). The CDR3 runs to 16 residues. CDR3: CASSQVQAGGRETQYF. The CDR3 nucleotides are TGTGCCAGCAGCCAAGTTCAAGCGGGGGGGCGAGAGACCCAGTACTTC.

This clone was found a few times. The V call is TRBV9, the J call TRBJ2-2, with 9 bases identical to TRBD1. Germline V CDR1 and CDR2: SGDLS, YYNGEE. This CDR3 region has 16 residues. The trim removed 1 base at V and 4 bases at J, leaving 5 bases unmatched. Here the CDR3 reads CASSVSGTGSTGELFF. In DNA, the CDR3 is TGTGCCAGCAGCGTATCCGGGACAGGGAGCACCGGGGAGCTGTTTTTT.

The genes are TRBV10-3 and TRBJ1-5; D gene ambiguous. Germline V gene lookup returns CDR1 ENHRY and CDR2 SYGVKD. V lost 0 bases and J lost 0, with 6 bases in between. The CDR3 has 15 amino acids. For the CDR3, the DNA is TGTGCCATCAGTGAGTCGCAGGATAGCAATCAGCCCCAGCATTTT. Protein: CAISESQDSNQPQHF.

The chain uses TRBV19 and TRBJ1-5; D gene unclear. This CDR3 contains 14 residues. The germline V gene has CDR1 LNHDA and CDR2 SQIVND (reference sequence). The germline V and J ends were trimmed by 3 bases and 6 bases, with 12 bases remaining between them. The CDR3: CASSIFQVGQPQHF. CDR3 nucleotides: TGTGCCAGTAGTATCTTCCAGGTGGGTCAGCCCCAGCATTTT.